What follows are 28 T cell receptor beta chains derived from one specimen sequenced in a study of cytomegalovirus exposure and HLA in healthy donors. The PCR had 60 Vbeta and 13 Jbeta primers. Only in-frame clones appear in the TCRdb table, and some are missing; sequencing was by immunoSEQ multiplex PCR. The data contain around 200,000 clones, roughly 80% of them singletons. Material for sequencing was PBMCs. Receptors originate from a man in his forties or fifties in good health and CMV-seronegative.

This clone was seen only a few times. The V and J genes are TRBV5-4 and TRBJ2-2; D remains ambiguous. The V gene lost 4 bases and the J gene lost 2 bases, with 3 bases spanning the gap. The CDR3 spans 12 residues. Germline loops: CDR1 SGHNT, CDR2 YYREEE (reference sequence). The CDR3 reads CASSTNTGELFF. The CDR3 DNA reads as TGTGCCAGCAGCACAAACACCGGGGAGCTGTTTTTT.

This chain connects TRBV5-1 to TRBJ2-5, with 8 bases fitting TRBD2. This CDR3 has 15 residues. The V gene end was trimmed by 0 bases and the J gene end by 4 bases; junction bases not matched to a gene: 5. In germline, CDR1 is SGHRS, CDR2 YFSETQ. As DNA, the CDR3 is TGCGCCAGCAGCTTGGCCGCGAGCGGGGGAGAGACCCAGTACTTC. Protein product: CASSLAASGGETQYF.

The gene calls are TRBV9 and TRBJ1-3; D is uncertain. V was pared by 3 bases and J by 3 bases, with 7 bases between. This CDR3 has 13 amino acids. Germline V gives CDR1 SGDLS, CDR2 YYNGEE. The CDR3 bases are TGTGCCAGCAGCGGGGAGGTTGGAAACACCATATATTTT. This translates into CASSGEVGNTIYF. Full variable domain (remainder filled in from reference TRBV9 and TRBJ1-3): DSGVTQTPKHLITATGQRVTLRCSPRSGDLSVYWYQQSLDQGLQFLIQYYNGEERAKGNILERFSAQQFPDLHSELNLSSLELGDSALYFCASSGEVGNTIYFGEGSWLTVV.

V gene TRBV5-1 combines with J gene TRBJ2-3; 8 bases line up with TRBD1. The germline gives CDR1 SGHRS, CDR2 YFSETQ. The CDR3 is 14 amino acids. The trim removed 2 bases at V and 3 bases at J, leaving 2 bases unmatched. The CDR3 DNA sequence: TGCGCCAGCAGCTTTGGACAGGGAACAGATACGCAGTATTTT. It yields the protein CASSFGQGTDTQYF.

The genes are TRBV4-3 and TRBJ2-3, with TRBD1 identical over 8 bases. CDR3 length: 18 residues. CDR1 is LGHNA, CDR2 YSLEER, per germline. V lost 0 bases and J lost 1; bases outside the gene matches: 9. CDR3 residues: CASSQDFAGGGGTDTQYF. CDR3 nucleotides: TGCGCCAGCAGCCAAGATTTTGCAGGGGGCGGTGGCACAGATACGCAGTATTTT.

The J gene is TRBJ2-3, the V gene TRBV5-1, with D unclear. This CDR3 region has 13 residues. Trimming pared 4 bases from V and 8 bases from J, leaving 14 bases between. Germline values: CDR1 SGHRS, CDR2 YFSETQ. Written as DNA, the CDR3 is TGCGCCAGCAGCCCCGGGTCCTCCGGTACGCAGTATTTT. It translates to CASSPGSSGTQYF. The whole variable domain, filled in from reference TRBV5-1 and TRBJ2-3, reads KAGVTQTPRYLIKTRGQQVTLSCSPISGHRSVSWYQQTPGQGLQFLFEYFSETQRNKGNFPGRFSGRQFSNSRSEMNVSTLELGDSALYLCASSPGSSGTQYFGPGTRLTVL.

CDR3 sequence (DNA): TGTGCCAGTAGTACGGGACAGGGCAACTACAATCAGCCCCAGCATTTT. It is translated as CASSTGQGNYNQPQHF. This chain links TRBV19 with TRBJ1-5, with 9 bases lining up with TRBD1. Germline-derived CDR1 and CDR2 are LNHDA and SQIVND (reference sequence). Trimming removed 4 bases from V and 3 bases from J; junction bases left unmatched: 7. The CDR3 is 16 residues long.

The CDR3 DNA follows: TGTGCCAGCAGTTACTCTATACAGGGGGATGAATCACCCCTCCACTTT. Protein product: CASSYSIQGDESPLHF. The genes are TRBV6-6 and TRBJ1-6, with 8 nucleotides matching TRBD1. Germline V gene sequence: CDR1 MNHNY, CDR2 SVGAGI (reference sequence). Unmatched junction bases numbered 8, after V lost 0 bases and J lost 10 bases. The CDR3 totals 16 residues.

V and J are TRBV4-2 and TRBJ1-2; TRBD1 aligns across 9 bases. There are 16 residues in the CDR3. Trimming at V came to 0 bases and at J to 4 bases, leaving 6 bases not matched to a gene. CDR1 is LGHNA, CDR2 YNFKEQ, per germline. The CDR3 DNA is TGTGCCAGCAGCCAAGAATATACAGGGGGCGGCTATGGCTACACCTTC. It specifies CASSQEYTGGGYGYTF.

The sample holds one count of this clone. This chain connects TRBV6-5 to TRBJ2-1; tentative D call: TRBD1 (5 bases). Germline V gives CDR1 MNHEY, CDR2 SVGAGI. Trimming left V 4 bases short and J 5 bases short, with 12 bases between. The CDR3 spans 14 residues. The CDR3 DNA reads as TGTGCCAGCAGTTCCCGAGACAGAAACAATGAGCAGTTCTTC. Translating it yields CASSSRDRNNEQFF.

CDR3: CASSRGNRDRSSYEQYF. The CDR3, as DNA: TGCGCCAGCAGCCGGGGCAACCGGGACAGAAGCTCCTACGAGCAGTACTTC. This chain connects TRBV4-1 to TRBJ2-5; 7 nucleotides align to TRBD1. The J call may be in error: the DNA end matches TRBJ2-7 better. The CDR3 consists of 17 residues. CDR1 and CDR2 (germline): MGHRA, YSYEKL.

V is TRBV4-1 and J is TRBJ1-2; no firm D call. Germline V gene lookup returns CDR1 MGHRA and CDR2 YSYEKL. The CDR3 is made up of 15 amino acids. With 3 bases removed from V and 5 bases from J, the gap between germline ends came to 16 bases. The CDR3 spells CASSQEQNSGYGYTF. In nucleotides, the CDR3 is TGCGCCAGCAGCCAGGAACAGAATAGTGGGTATGGCTACACCTTC.

This clone showed up just once. This rearrangement joins TRBV10-3 to TRBJ2-2; D might be TRBD1 (5 bases). Germline assignment: CDR1 ENHRY and CDR2 SYGVKD. The CDR3 extends over 13 amino acids. V lost 11 bases and J 2 bases, leaving 12 bases between the germline ends. Here the CDR3 reads CACTGINTGELFF. The CDR3 region has the DNA TGTGCCTGCACAGGAATAAACACCGGGGAGCTGTTTTTT.

The chain has TRBV9 and TRBJ1-1, with 8 bases identical to TRBD1. Germline loops: CDR1 SGDLS, CDR2 YYNGEE. The V segment lost 7 bases and the J segment 10 bases; nucleotides outside the gene matches: 6. This CDR3 contains 11 residues. For the CDR3, the DNA is TGTGCCAGCGGAAGACAGGGGTCAGCTTTCTTT. Protein product: CASGRQGSAFF.

The chain employs TRBV6-1 and TRBJ1-5; 7 bases fit TRBD1. CDR3 size: 17 residues. J lost 0 bases, V lost 0 bases, and 5 bases had no gene match. CDR1 and CDR2 from the germline V gene are MNHNS and SASEGT. CDR3 nucleotides: TGTGCCAGCAGTGAAGCAGGGGGACAGATTAGCAATCAGCCCCAGCATTTT. It specifies CASSEAGGQISNQPQHF.

The chain links TRBV6-5 to TRBJ1-2; D might be TRBD1 (5 bases). Germline V gives CDR1 MNHEY, CDR2 SVGAGI. Trimming pared 6 bases from V and 1 base from J, leaving 9 bases between. The CDR3 is made up of 13 amino acids. The CDR3 bases are TGTGCCAGCAGATCAGGGTTTAACTATGGCTACACCTTC. Protein product: CASRSGFNYGYTF.

This clone was detected once. The chain carries TRBV6-5 and TRBJ1-1, with unresolved D. CDR3 length equals 14 residues. The V end lost 4 bases, the J end lost 4 bases, and 13 bases lay between the germline ends. Germline CDR1 MNHEY, CDR2 SVGAGI. DNA for the CDR3: TGTGCCAGCAGTTTGGCGGGGTCCATCACTGAAGCTTTCTTT. The encoded protein is CASSLAGSITEAFF.

V and J are TRBV9 and TRBJ1-3; D may be TRBD1 (6 bases). V lost 0 bases and J 7 bases, leaving 11 bases between the germline ends. CDR3 size: 14 residues. CDR1 and CDR2 from the germline V gene are SGDLS and YYNGEE. Written as DNA, the CDR3 is TGTGCCAGCAGCGTAGCTAACCAGGGGAACACCATATATTTT. Translated, it gives CASSVANQGNTIYF.

V and J are TRBV5-1 and TRBJ1-1; possible D gene TRBD1, 5 bases. V lost 4 bases and J 4 bases, leaving 14 bases between the germline ends. Per germline, CDR1 SGHRS and CDR2 YFSETQ. This CDR3 is built from 14 residues. The CDR3 here is CASSPGDSRTEAFF. As DNA, the CDR3 is TGCGCCAGCAGCCCGGGAGACAGCCGCACTGAAGCTTTCTTT.

The chain recombines TRBV29-1 with TRBJ2-7; 8 bases agree with TRBD1. This CDR3 is built from 15 residues. CDR1 SQVTM and CDR2 ANQGSEA come from the germline V gene. The J segment lost 6 bases and the V segment lost 0 bases, leaving 10 bases of the junction unmatched. Written as DNA, the CDR3 is TGCAGCGTTGAAGATGGAGACAGGGGTCTTATCGAGCAGTACTTC. Translating gives CSVEDGDRGLIEQYF.

CDR3 residues: CATSSGTGTVEQYF. In DNA, the CDR3 is TGTGCCACCAGCTCCGGGACAGGGACAGTCGAGCAGTACTTC. The chain links TRBV15 to TRBJ2-7; 9 nucleotides agree with TRBD1. With 5 bases clipped from V and 6 bases from J, the junction kept 8 bases outside the gene matches. This CDR3 spans 14 amino acids. Germline V lookup: CDR1 LNHNV, CDR2 YYDKDF (reference sequence).

The rearrangement links TRBV7-9 to TRBJ2-4, with 14 bases aligning to TRBD2. Germline loops: CDR1 SEHNR, CDR2 FQNEAQ (reference sequence). V was clipped by 4 bases and J by 0 bases; unmatched bases: 5. The CDR3 runs to 18 residues. The CDR3 loop is CASSSGLAGDLAKNIQYF. The CDR3 DNA reads as TGTGCCAGCAGCTCGGGACTAGCGGGGGACCTAGCCAAAAACATTCAGTACTTC. The whole variable domain, filled in from reference TRBV7-9 and TRBJ2-4, reads DTGVSQNPRHKITKRGQNVTFRCDPISEHNRLYWYRQTLGQGPEFLTYFQNEAQLEKSRLLSDRFSAERPKGSFSTLEIQRTEQGDSAMYLCASSSGLAGDLAKNIQYFGAGTRLSVL.

The chain employs TRBV15 and TRBJ1-3; unclear D gene. With 0 bases removed from V and 9 bases from J, the gap between germline ends came to 18 bases. Germline assignment: CDR1 LNHNV and CDR2 YYDKDF (reference sequence). CDR3 length: 16 residues. CDR3 sequence (DNA): TGTGCCACCAGCAGAGATCATGAGGATTATCTATCCACCATATATTTT. Amino acids: CATSRDHEDYLSTIYF.

The rearrangement uses TRBV7-9 and TRBJ2-7; the match to TRBD1 covers 9 bases. The V segment lost 6 bases and the J segment 5 bases; nucleotides outside the gene matches: 8. This CDR3 has 14 residues. Germline V lookup: CDR1 SEHNR, CDR2 FQNEAQ (reference sequence). The CDR3 protein is CASRHRDRDHEQYF. CDR3 coding DNA: TGTGCCAGCAGGCACCGGGACAGGGACCACGAGCAGTACTTC.

J is TRBJ1-3 and V is TRBV2; D gene unclear. Germline V gene lookup returns CDR1 SNHLY and CDR2 FYNNEI. V was trimmed by 9 bases and J by 1 base, leaving 13 bases between them. CDR3 length: 14 residues. The CDR3 DNA follows: TGTGCCAGTGGGAGTACGGGGTCTGGAAACACCATATATTTT. Amino acid sequence: CASGSTGSGNTIYF.

This clone appeared a few times. J is TRBJ1-4 and V is TRBV6-5; TRBD1 agrees at 7 bases. The CDR3 covers 14 residues. Germline CDR1 is MNHEY and CDR2 is SVGAGI. Trimming removed 5 bases from V and 5 bases from J; junction bases left unmatched: 5. CDR3 DNA: TGTGCCAGCAGTACGGACAGGAAGAATGAAAAACTGTTTTTT. This gives the protein CASSTDRKNEKLFF.

CDR3 loop: CASSLKGGYGTEAFF. In DNA form, the CDR3 reads TGTGCCAGCAGCCTCAAGGGGGGGTACGGAACTGAAGCTTTCTTT. V usage is TRBV7-8 and J usage is TRBJ1-1; TRBD1 might be the D (6 bases). Germline V gives CDR1 SGHVS, CDR2 FQNEAQ. The germline V and J ends were trimmed by 5 bases and 5 bases, with 18 bases remaining between them. The CDR3 is made up of 15 amino acids.

This chain joins TRBV7-2 and TRBJ1-2; D call uncertain. CDR3 length: 15 residues. V lost 5 bases and J 2 bases, leaving 15 bases between the germline ends. Germline CDR1 reads SGHTA; CDR2 reads FQGNSA. The CDR3 DNA is TGTGCCAGCAGCCAGCCGGACGGACTGAACTATGGCTACACCTTC. Protein: CASSQPDGLNYGYTF.